Below, 26 T cell receptor beta chains from the same sample are listed, as sequenced in a study of post-analysis software for immune sequencing data. General observations from the study: A handful of TRBV segments were significantly more frequent in patients than in controls. TRBV5-6, TRBV5-1 and TRBV20-1 were among these segments.

Their cognate antigens are unknown. Researchers reported that TCR beta cDNA libraries carried unique molecular identifiers. Via MiXCR, TCRdb re-called the PCR reads, giving one row per CDR3 protein. Found here are 550,000 to 700,000 distinct CDR3 sequences, around 47% of them singletons; the top ten hold around 1.7%. Input material: blood. These TCRs come from a girl aged 5 to 17 with multiple sclerosis.

This sequence joins TRBV6-6 and TRBJ1-1, with 11 bases that match TRBD1. Germline assignment: CDR1 MNHNY and CDR2 SVGAGI (reference sequence). The CDR3 has 16 residues. Losses at the gene ends were 4 bases for V and 3 bases for J; bases not matched to a gene: 7. CDR3 sequence reads: CASSFGQGALDTEAFF. The DNA of the CDR3 is TGTGCCAGCAGTTTTGGACAGGGGGCTTTAGACACTGAAGCTTTCTTT.

This clonotype was seen only a few times. This chain's CDR3 is CASSEAGWGWNYGYTF. The CDR3 DNA reads as TGTGCCAGCAGCGAGGCGGGTTGGGGGTGGAACTATGGCTACACCTTC. V is TRBV13 and J is TRBJ1-2; maybe TRBD1 (5 bases). The CDR3 totals 16 residues. V shed 5 bases and J shed 2 bases, with 18 bases lying between them. CDR1 PRHDT and CDR2 FYEKMQ come from the germline V gene (reference sequence).

This chain links TRBV29-1 with TRBJ2-5; the D gene is possibly TRBD1 (6 bases). Per germline, CDR1 SQVTM and CDR2 ANQGSEA. V was pared by 6 bases and J by 10 bases, with 15 bases between. The CDR3 length is 11 residues. CDR3 DNA sequence: TGCAGCGTCTTACAGGGTGGTGGCCAGTACTTC. Translation: CSVLQGGGQYF.

In its sample, this clonotype was seen a few times. The chain links TRBV27 to TRBJ2-7, with D uncertain. CDR3 length equals 17 residues. Germline V gives CDR1 MNHEY, CDR2 SMNVEV (reference sequence). V dropped 2 bases and J dropped 2 bases, with 19 bases sitting between them. The CDR3 loop reads CASSLKASHLTTYEQYF. The CDR3 DNA reads TGTGCCAGCAGTTTAAAAGCATCCCACCTGACCACCTACGAGCAGTACTTC.

This clonotype has only a few counts. The chain has TRBV10-2 and TRBJ2-3; the D is unclear. Trimming pared 7 bases from V and 4 bases from J, leaving 9 bases between. Germline V CDR1 and CDR2: WSHSY, SAAADI. The CDR3 has 12 amino acids. The CDR3 spells CASTQDPDTQYF. In DNA, the CDR3 is TGCGCCAGCACCCAGGACCCAGATACGCAGTATTTT.

The chain combines TRBV18 with TRBJ1-1; possible D gene TRBD1, 5 bases. V lost 2 bases, J lost 4 bases, and 11 bases lay in between. Germline V lookup: CDR1 KGHSH, CDR2 LQKENI. The length of the CDR3 is 14 residues. This chain's CDR3 is CASSPGARGTEAFF. The DNA for the CDR3 is TGTGCCAGCTCACCAGGTGCGAGGGGCACTGAAGCTTTCTTT. Together with reference TRBV18 and TRBJ1-1, the CDR3 gives the full variable domain: NAGVMQNPRHLVRRRGQEARLRCSPMKGHSHVYWYRQLPEEGLKFMVYLQKENIIDESGMPKERFSAEFPKEGPSILRIQQVVRGDSAAYFCASSPGARGTEAFFGQGTRLTVV.

This clonotype was recorded a few times. The chain carries TRBV18 and TRBJ1-1; D unresolved. The CDR3 extends over 14 amino acids. Trimming shortened V by 3 bases and J by 2 bases, and 10 bases separated the two germline ends. Germline-derived CDR1 and CDR2 are KGHSH and LQKENI. The CDR3 nucleotides are TGTGCCAGCTCACCGATTAGCGGAAACACTGAAGCTTTCTTT. Translating it yields CASSPISGNTEAFF. Complete variable domain (other parts from reference TRBV18 and TRBJ1-1): NAGVMQNPRHLVRRRGQEARLRCSPMKGHSHVYWYRQLPEEGLKFMVYLQKENIIDESGMPKERFSAEFPKEGPSILRIQQVVRGDSAAYFCASSPISGNTEAFFGQGTRLTVV.

V and J are TRBV30 and TRBJ1-1; possible D gene TRBD1, 5 bases. Germline loops: CDR1 GTSNPN, CDR2 SVGIG (reference sequence). The CDR3 length is 15 residues. Trimming pared 4 bases from V and 1 base from J, leaving 16 bases between. The CDR3 sequence is CAWTRKGDQNTEAFF. The CDR3 region has the DNA TGTGCCTGGACCCGAAAAGGGGACCAGAACACTGAAGCTTTCTTT.

The chain employs TRBV20-1 and TRBJ1-1; D is uncertain. CDR1 DFQATT and CDR2 SNEGSKA come from the germline V gene (reference sequence). The V gene lost 3 bases and the J gene lost 4 bases, with 9 bases spanning the gap. The CDR3 loop spans 12 amino acids. The CDR3 DNA reads TGCAGTGCTAGTAGTGGCACCACTGAAGCTTTCTTT. It specifies CSASSGTTEAFF.

This chain links TRBV6-1 with TRBJ2-1; the D is unclear. Germline loops: CDR1 MNHNS, CDR2 SASEGT. This CDR3 region has 11 residues. V was clipped by 2 bases and J by 9 bases, with 5 bases between them. The CDR3: CASSEMVEQFF. Written as DNA, the CDR3 is TGTGCCAGCAGTGAAATGGTTGAGCAGTTCTTC.

This clonotype came up a few times. This chain uses TRBV4-1 with TRBJ2-5; maybe TRBD1 (6 bases). The J call may be incorrect, as the DNA end agrees better with TRBJ2-7. The germline CDR1 and CDR2 sequences are MGHRA and YSYEKL. This CDR3 contains 15 residues. This CDR3 is CASSKYQGTIYEQYF. DNA of the CDR3: TGCGCCAGCAGCAAATACCAGGGGACAATATACGAGCAGTACTTC.

This clonotype was seen only a few times. The genes are TRBV10-3 and TRBJ1-2; the D is unclear. Germline CDR1 is ENHRY and CDR2 is SYGVKD. The length of the CDR3 is 14 residues. V was cut by 3 bases and J by 0 bases, with 8 bases left in between. CDR3 residues: CAISDDGANYGYTF. The CDR3 region has the DNA TGTGCCATCAGTGATGATGGAGCTAACTATGGCTACACCTTC.

The chain employs TRBV20-1 and TRBJ2-2; the match to TRBD2 covers 16 bases. J lost 3 bases, V lost 2 bases, and 12 bases had no gene match. The length of the CDR3 is 20 residues. Germline V gene lookup returns CDR1 DFQATT and CDR2 SNEGSKA (reference sequence). CDR3 amino acids: CSARSTPGLAGGPYTGELFF. As DNA, the CDR3 is TGCAGTGCTAGATCCACCCCGGGACTAGCGGGGGGGCCCTACACCGGGGAGCTGTTTTTT.

The sample holds a few counts of this clonotype. V usage is TRBV7-9 and J usage is TRBJ1-2; D might be TRBD1 (6 bases). The V end was cut by 5 bases, the J end by 6 bases, with 13 bases between. The CDR3 sequence is 13 residues long. Germline V gene data show CDR1 as SEHNR and CDR2 as FQNEAQ (reference sequence). Written as DNA, the CDR3 is TGTGCCAGCAGCCCCGGACAGCGAGATGGCTACACCTTC. Translation: CASSPGQRDGYTF.

V and J are TRBV27 and TRBJ2-4; 11 bases are shared with TRBD1. The J call may be in error: the DNA end matches TRBJ2-7 better. The germline gives CDR1 MNHEY, CDR2 SMNVEV (reference sequence). This CDR3 is built from 15 residues. CDR3 sequence (DNA): TGTGCCAGCAGTTGGGGACAGGGGGATTTCTACGAGCAGTACTTC. Translating it yields CASSWGQGDFYEQYF.

V gene TRBV3-1 combines with J gene TRBJ2-5, with no clear D. The germline V gene encodes CDR1 LGHDT and CDR2 YNNKEL (reference sequence). Trimming took 1 base from V and 3 from J, leaving 9 bases between them. The CDR3 is 14 amino acids. For the CDR3, the DNA is TGTGCCAGCAGCCAAGTTCCGAGAAAAGAGACCCAGTACTTC. Translation gives CASSQVPRKETQYF.

V usage is TRBV29-1 and J usage is TRBJ2-3, with TRBD2 matching 8 bases. Trimming at V came to 5 bases and at J to 2 bases, leaving 6 bases not matched to a gene. Germline CDR1 and CDR2: SQVTM and ANQGSEA. The CDR3 loop spans 14 amino acids. The CDR3 DNA reads TGCAGCGTTAGGACTAGCTTGGACACAGATACGCAGTATTTT. Translating it yields CSVRTSLDTDTQYF.

This clonotype was picked up a small number of times. The chain has TRBV12-3 or TRBV12-4 and TRBJ1-2, with 7 bases identical to TRBD1. After removal of 6 bases from V and 9 bases from J, the junction contained 13 bases not matched to a gene. CDR3 length equals 14 residues. The CDR3 region has the DNA TGTGCCAGCAGGAACGGAAGACAGGGAAGTCGCTACACCTTC. Translating gives CASRNGRQGSRYTF.

This clonotype appeared once. V usage is TRBV5-1 and J usage is TRBJ2-6; D unclear. Germline V lookup: CDR1 SGHRS, CDR2 YFSETQ. CDR3 size: 14 residues. V lost 2 bases, J lost 6 bases, and 9 bases lay in between. The CDR3 reads CASSLGPEANVLTF. DNA of the CDR3: TGCGCCAGCAGCTTAGGCCCTGAGGCCAACGTCCTGACTTTC.

This chain connects TRBV12-3 or TRBV12-4 to TRBJ1-2; TRBD1 matches 7 bases. J lost 4 bases, V lost 1 base, and 9 bases had no gene match. CDR3 length: 16 amino acids. As DNA, the CDR3 is TGTGCCAGCAGTTTAGGAGGACAGGTCCCAACCTATGGCTACACCTTC. It translates to CASSLGGQVPTYGYTF.

The rearrangement uses TRBV12-3 or TRBV12-4 and TRBJ2-1; 13 bases are a match to TRBD2. The CDR3 length is 19 residues. V gave up 4 bases and J gave up 4 bases; unmatched junction bases: 13. This CDR3 is CASSSVPRTSGSLYNEQFF. Here the CDR3 DNA reads TGTGCCAGCAGTTCCGTACCGAGGACTAGCGGGAGCCTATACAATGAGCAGTTCTTC.

The chain carries TRBV30 and TRBJ2-4; no firm D call. The J call is uncertain, as TRBJ2-5 better fits the DNA end. Germline V gene data show CDR1 as GTSNPN and CDR2 as SVGIG (reference sequence). This CDR3 comprises 11 residues. The CDR3 loop reads CAWSEGRTQYF. DNA for the CDR3: TGTGCCTGGAGTGAGGGCAGGACCCAGTACTTC.

The chain uses TRBV12-3 or TRBV12-4 and TRBJ1-2, with 10 bases lining up with TRBD1. The CDR3 contains 15 residues. V lost 6 bases, J lost 5 bases, and 9 bases stayed unmatched. The CDR3 DNA sequence: TGTGCCAGCAGCCCCAGGGGGACAGGGGTTTATGGCTACACCTTC. This codes for CASSPRGTGVYGYTF.

The V call is TRBV5-1, the J call TRBJ1-1, with TRBD1 as a possible D gene (6 bases). Germline V CDR1 and CDR2: SGHRS, YFSETQ. The CDR3 runs to 15 residues. The V and J ends lost 3 bases and 1 base respectively, with 13 bases between them. The CDR3, as DNA: TGCGCCAGCAGCTCCAGGGGCGAGGGGAACACTGAAGCTTTCTTT. This gives the protein CASSSRGEGNTEAFF.

This clonotype was seen a single time. The chain has TRBV5-1 and TRBJ1-2, with 7 bases aligning to TRBD1. The junction had 6 bases not matched to a gene; V was cut back by 0 bases and J by 7 bases. Germline-derived CDR1 and CDR2 are SGHRS and YFSETQ. The CDR3 runs to 14 residues. Here the CDR3 reads CASSLEGTVLGYTF. As DNA, the CDR3 is TGCGCCAGCAGCTTGGAAGGGACAGTGCTTGGCTACACCTTC.

Of note for this clonotype: At one boundary the junction diverges from the germline segment, which might be a read error. This chain uses TRBV11-2 with TRBJ2-5, with a possible D match to TRBD2 (6 bases). The tail of the sequence fits TRBJ2-7 better, so the J call may be wrong. Germline CDR1 is SGHAT and CDR2 is FQNNGV. The CDR3 consists of 14 residues. Here the CDR3 reads CAGSDSWGTYEQYF. The CDR3 DNA is TGTGCCGGCAGCGACAGTTGGGGGACTTACGAGCAGTACTTC.